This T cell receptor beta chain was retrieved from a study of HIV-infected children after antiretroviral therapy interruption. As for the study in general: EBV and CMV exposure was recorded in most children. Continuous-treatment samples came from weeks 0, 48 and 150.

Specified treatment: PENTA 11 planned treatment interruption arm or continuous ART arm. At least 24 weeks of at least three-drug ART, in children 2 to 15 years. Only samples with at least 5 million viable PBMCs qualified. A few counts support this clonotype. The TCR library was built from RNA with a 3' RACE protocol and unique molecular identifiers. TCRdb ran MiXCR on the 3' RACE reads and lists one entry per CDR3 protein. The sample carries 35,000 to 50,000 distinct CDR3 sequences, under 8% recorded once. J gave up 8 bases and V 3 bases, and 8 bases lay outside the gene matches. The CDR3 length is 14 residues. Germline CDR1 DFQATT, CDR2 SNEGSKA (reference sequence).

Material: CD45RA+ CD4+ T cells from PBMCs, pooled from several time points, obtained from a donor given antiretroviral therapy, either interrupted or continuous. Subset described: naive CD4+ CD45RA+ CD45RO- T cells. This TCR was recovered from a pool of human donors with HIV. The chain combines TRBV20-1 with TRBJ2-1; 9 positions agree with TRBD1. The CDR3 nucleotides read TGCAGTGCTAGTCCGGGACAGGGACGAGATGAGCAGTTCTTC. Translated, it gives CSASPGQGRDEQFF.